One and the same sample provided the 16 T cell receptor beta chains below, sequenced in a study of cytomegalovirus exposure and HLA in healthy donors. PCR employed 60 Vbeta and 13 Jbeta primers. Sequenced by immunoSEQ multiplex PCR; TCRdb stores in-frame clones only, minus some. The data show some 120,000 clones, 75% seen once. Sequencing was done on a sample of PBMCs. Receptors originate from a middle-aged woman in good health and CMV-seropositive.

The chain joins TRBV6-5 to TRBJ1-5, with D hard to call. CDR1 is MNHEY and CDR2 is SVGAGI in the germline V gene. Trimming took off 6 bases at V and 3 bases at J, with 15 bases between the two ends. This CDR3 is 15 amino acids long. The CDR3 reads CASSLNRVFNQPQHF. The CDR3, as DNA: TGTGCCAGCAGCTTAAATCGGGTATTCAATCAGCCCCAGCATTTT.

This clone appeared a single time. The chain is built from TRBV5-1 and TRBJ1-6; 7 nucleotides match TRBD1. This CDR3 is built from 16 residues. Germline V gene lookup returns CDR1 SGHRS and CDR2 YFSETQ. V lost 4 bases, J lost 7 bases, and 11 bases stayed unmatched. The CDR3 loop is CASSRGTADGNSPLHF. Here the CDR3 DNA reads TGCGCCAGCAGCCGCGGGACAGCCGACGGAAATTCACCCCTCCACTTT.

V gene TRBV28 combines with J gene TRBJ2-7; D is ambiguous. The V and J ends lost 5 bases and 4 bases respectively, with 15 bases between them. This CDR3 contains 14 residues. The V gene's germline CDR1 is MDHEN and CDR2 SYDVKM. CDR3 nucleotide sequence: TGTGCCAGCAGTCTACTCAGTACAGTATACGAGCAGTACTTC. Protein product: CASSLLSTVYEQYF. The complete variable domain, with remaining parts taken from reference TRBV28 and TRBJ2-7, reads DVKVTQSSRYLVKRTGEKVFLECVQDMDHENMFWYRQDPGLGLRLIYFSYDVKMKEKGDIPEGYSVSREKKERFSLILESASTNQTSMYLCASSLLSTVYEQYFGPGTRLTVT.

The genes are TRBV6-5 and TRBJ1-2; 8 bases map to TRBD1. V lost 1 base and J lost 6; bases outside the gene matches: 4. This CDR3 comprises 14 residues. The germline CDR1 and CDR2 sequences are MNHEY and SVGAGI. CDR3 residues: CASSYFDRGNGYTF. In DNA, the CDR3 is TGTGCCAGCAGTTACTTCGACAGGGGTAATGGCTACACCTTC.

This clone came up a few times. The chain's CDR3 is CASSRDRENIQYF. Written as DNA, the CDR3 is TGTGCCAGCAGCCGGGACAGGGAAAACATTCAGTACTTC. The chain is built from TRBV5-7 and TRBJ2-4; 9 bases are a match to TRBD1. TRBV5-7 is classed as an ORF, of uncertain function. The CDR3 is 13 residues long. After removal of 4 bases from V and 5 bases from J, the junction contained 1 base not matched to a gene.

The J gene is TRBJ1-4, the V gene TRBV27; maybe TRBD1 (6 bases). V was shortened by 5 bases and J by 6 bases, with 10 bases between the two germline ends. The CDR3 has 13 amino acids. Germline lookup yields CDR1 MNHEY and CDR2 SMNVEV (reference sequence). CDR3 sequence (DNA): TGTGCCAGCAGTCTGCAGGGGCATGAAAAACTGTTTTTT. Encoded protein: CASSLQGHEKLFF.

The J gene is TRBJ2-5, the V gene TRBV5-4; TRBD1 matches at 7 bases. CDR3 length: 15 residues. With V trimmed by 0 bases and J by 5 bases, 7 bases remained unmatched. The germline CDR1 and CDR2 sequences are SGHNT and YYREEE (reference sequence). This CDR3 is CASSLDEGALETQYF. DNA of the CDR3: TGTGCCAGCAGCTTGGACGAGGGGGCTCTGGAGACCCAGTACTTC.

The genes are TRBV6-5 and TRBJ1-1, with no clear D. Germline V gene data show CDR1 as MNHEY and CDR2 as SVGAGI. Between the trimmed V and J ends, which lost 1 base and 5 bases, there was a span of 14 bases. The CDR3 sequence is 15 residues long. CDR3 residues: CASSYYPGRWTEAFF. As DNA, the CDR3 is TGTGCCAGCAGTTACTATCCGGGTCGGTGGACTGAAGCTTTCTTT.

The chain links TRBV5-6 to TRBJ1-5, with a weak D call TRBD1 (6 bases). V was pared by 2 bases and J by 2 bases, with 11 bases between. This CDR3 region has 15 residues. CDR1 SGHDT and CDR2 YYEEEE come from the germline V gene. This CDR3 reads CASSFRGAGNQPQHF. The CDR3 DNA is TGTGCCAGCAGCTTTCGGGGGGCGGGCAATCAGCCCCAGCATTTT.

V is TRBV9 and J is TRBJ2-7, with TRBD2 identical over 7 bases. This CDR3 is 13 amino acids long. Trimming cost V 3 bases and J 7 bases; bases outside gene matches: 7. Germline values: CDR1 SGDLS, CDR2 YYNGEE. The CDR3 DNA reads as TGTGCCAGCAGCGGATCCCCTAGCGGTGAGCAGTACTTC. This codes for CASSGSPSGEQYF.

This rearrangement joins TRBV28 to TRBJ2-3, with D uncertain. Germline values: CDR1 MDHEN, CDR2 SYDVKM. The CDR3 runs 12 residues. Trimming stripped 4 bases from V and 6 bases from J, with 8 bases between. CDR3 sequence (DNA): TGTGCCAGCAGTTCCGGGTGGGATACGCAGTATTTT. Encoded protein: CASSSGWDTQYF.

The rearrangement joins TRBV29-1 to TRBJ1-2; 8 bases align to TRBD1. Unmatched junction bases numbered 7, after V lost 7 bases and J lost 0 bases. CDR3 length: 14 residues. Germline values: CDR1 SQVTM, CDR2 ANQGSEA. CDR3 sequence (DNA): TGCAGCGCGGAGACAGGGGTACCTAACTATGGCTACACCTTC. Translation: CSAETGVPNYGYTF.

This chain uses TRBV7-3 with TRBJ1-1; perhaps TRBD1 as D (5 bases). The V gene lost 2 bases and the J gene lost 8 bases, with 12 bases spanning the gap. Looked up from germline, CDR1 is SGHTA and CDR2 is FQGTGA. The CDR3 is 13 amino acids. This chain's CDR3 is CASSLGGGREAFF. As DNA, the CDR3 is TGTGCCAGCAGCTTAGGGGGAGGGCGGGAAGCTTTCTTT.

The chain combines TRBV5-4 with TRBJ2-2; D is unclear. The CDR3 covers 12 residues. Germline V gene lookup returns CDR1 SGHNT and CDR2 YYREEE (reference sequence). V lost 5 bases to trimming and J lost 2 bases, with 4 bases between them. CDR3 nucleotides: TGTGCCAGCAGGCTAAACACCGGGGAGCTGTTTTTT. The encoded protein is CASRLNTGELFF.

V is TRBV6-4 and J is TRBJ2-3, with D maybe TRBD1 (5 bases). Germline V CDR1 and CDR2: MRHNA, SNTAGT. Trimming removed 2 bases at V and 6 bases at J, with 9 bases between. The CDR3 runs to 13 residues. The DNA of the CDR3 is TGTGCCAGCAGTGACCAGCAGGGTGATACGCAGTATTTT. Translating gives CASSDQQGDTQYF.

The chain combines TRBV29-1 with TRBJ2-7; 9 bases match TRBD2. CDR1 and CDR2 (germline): SQVTM, ANQGSEA. The CDR3 has 13 amino acids. The V gene end was trimmed by 3 bases and the J gene end by 6 bases; junction bases not matched to a gene: 6. CDR3 in DNA: TGCAGCGTTGAGACTAGCGGCTACGCCGAGCAGTACTTC. It encodes CSVETSGYAEQYF.